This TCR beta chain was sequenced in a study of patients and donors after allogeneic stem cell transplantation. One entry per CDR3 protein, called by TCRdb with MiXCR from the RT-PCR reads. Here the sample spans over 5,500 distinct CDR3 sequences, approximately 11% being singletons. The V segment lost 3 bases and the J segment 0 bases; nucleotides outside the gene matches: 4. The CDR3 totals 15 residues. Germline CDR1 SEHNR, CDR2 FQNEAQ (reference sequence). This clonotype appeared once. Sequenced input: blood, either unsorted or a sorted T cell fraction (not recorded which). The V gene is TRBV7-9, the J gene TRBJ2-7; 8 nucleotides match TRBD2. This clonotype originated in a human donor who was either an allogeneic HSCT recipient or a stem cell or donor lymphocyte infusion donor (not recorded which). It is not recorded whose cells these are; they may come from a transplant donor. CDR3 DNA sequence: TGTGCCAGCAGCTTGACTAGCGACACCTCCTACGAGCAGTACTTC. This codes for CASSLTSDTSYEQYF.